Each of the 23 T cell receptor beta chains below was sequenced from the same sample in a study of cytomegalovirus exposure and HLA in healthy donors. Primers: 60 Vbeta forward and 13 Jbeta reverse. Clones were sequenced by immunoSEQ multiplex PCR, and TCRdb holds only the in-frame ones, with some missing. This sample has 150,000 to 200,000 clones; about four fifths occur once, and the top ten carry about 4%. The sample consisted of PBMCs. The receptor source for this set is a man in his fifties in good health and CMV-seropositive.

The chain has TRBV5-6 and TRBJ1-2; D remains ambiguous. V was pared by 0 bases and J by 0 bases, with 6 bases between. CDR1 and CDR2 from the germline V gene are SGHDT and YYEEEE. CDR3 size: 14 residues. CDR3 region: CASSLEPTNYGYTF. CDR3 in DNA: TGTGCCAGCAGCTTGGAGCCCACTAACTATGGCTACACCTTC.

V gene TRBV15 combines with J gene TRBJ2-2; the match to TRBD2 covers 7 bases. Germline values: CDR1 LNHNV, CDR2 YYDKDF (reference sequence). Trimming removed 5 bases from V and 4 bases from J; junction bases left unmatched: 7. This CDR3 contains 15 residues. The DNA of the CDR3 is TGTGCCACCAGCGCCGGGAGGTATGGCACCGGGGAGCTGTTTTTT. Its translation is CATSAGRYGTGELFF.

This chain connects TRBV5-6 to TRBJ1-2, with 8 bases that match TRBD1. The CDR3 loop spans 13 amino acids. V shed 4 bases and J 7 bases; nucleotides not matched to a gene: 6. Germline V gives CDR1 SGHDT, CDR2 YYEEEE. The CDR3 DNA follows: TGTGCCAGCAGCGTGGACAGGGTAATTGGCTACACCTTC. This codes for CASSVDRVIGYTF.

This clone was detected a few times. V gene TRBV29-1 combines with J gene TRBJ2-3, with 8 nucleotides matching TRBD1. This CDR3 has 15 amino acids. Germline V gene data show CDR1 as SQVTM and CDR2 as ANQGSEA. V shed 7 bases and J 1 base; nucleotides not matched to a gene: 10. CDR3 in amino acids: CSAGTGSYGTDTQYF. In nucleotides, the CDR3 is TGCAGCGCTGGGACAGGTTCCTACGGCACAGATACGCAGTATTTT.

This sequence joins TRBV7-8 and TRBJ1-6, with D unresolved. CDR1 and CDR2 (germline): SGHVS, FQNEAQ. With 4 bases removed from V and 0 bases from J, the gap between germline ends came to 19 bases. This CDR3 contains 19 residues. As DNA, the CDR3 is TGTGCCAGCAGCTCTACCTTTCTTTCTGGGAGCTCCTATAATTCACCCCTCCACTTT. Protein sequence: CASSSTFLSGSSYNSPLHF. Complete variable domain (other parts from reference TRBV7-8 and TRBJ1-6): GAGVSQSPRYKVAKRGQDVALRCDPISGHVSLFWYQQALGQGPEFLTYFQNEAQLDKSGLPSDRFFAERPEGSVSTLKIQRTQQEDSAVYLCASSSTFLSGSSYNSPLHFGNGTRLTVT.

J is TRBJ2-1 and V is TRBV7-8, with a weak D call TRBD2 (6 bases). This CDR3 is built from 16 residues. Trimming removed 4 bases at V and 1 base at J, with 14 bases between. Germline-derived CDR1 and CDR2 are SGHVS and FQNEAQ. CDR3 DNA sequence: TGTGCCAGCAGCTCGTCGGGGACTGTATCCTACAATGAGCAGTTCTTC. Its protein is CASSSSGTVSYNEQFF.

This clone showed up just once. J is TRBJ2-3 and V is TRBV13; 8 bases agree with TRBD2. Germline CDR1 is PRHDT and CDR2 is FYEKMQ (reference sequence). Trimming cost V 3 bases and J 0 bases; bases outside gene matches: 2. The CDR3 is 15 residues long. The CDR3 protein is CASSFSGTSTDTQYF. CDR3 nucleotides: TGTGCCAGCAGCTTTAGCGGGACTAGCACAGATACGCAGTATTTT.

The gene calls are TRBV4-3 and TRBJ2-1, with 9 bases identical to TRBD2. Germline V gene data show CDR1 as LGHNA and CDR2 as YSLEER. The V segment lost 0 bases and the J segment 4 bases; nucleotides outside the gene matches: 4. The CDR3 has 16 amino acids. CDR3 DNA: TGCGCCAGCAGCCAAGAAGCTAGCGGGGAATACAATGAGCAGTTCTTC. Amino acids: CASSQEASGEYNEQFF.

This clone was counted between two and nine times. The chain combines TRBV5-1 with TRBJ2-5, with 7 bases aligning to TRBD1. The DNA matches TRBJ2-7 better at its end, which makes the J call doubtful. The CDR3 consists of 14 residues. Germline lookup yields CDR1 SGHRS and CDR2 YFSETQ. The chain's CDR3 is CASSRTGAPYEQYF. CDR3 nucleotides: TGCGCCAGCAGTAGGACAGGAGCGCCCTACGAGCAGTACTTC.

Only a few counts were recorded for this clone. The chain joins TRBV7-9 to TRBJ2-3, with a tentative D call TRBD2 (5 bases). V lost 1 base and J lost 0, with 14 bases in between. Germline loops: CDR1 SEHNR, CDR2 FQNEAQ (reference sequence). This CDR3 comprises 17 residues. CDR3 sequence: CASSLGRLTASTDTQYF. In nucleotides, the CDR3 is TGTGCCAGCAGCTTAGGCCGACTAACTGCTAGCACAGATACGCAGTATTTT.

The V call is TRBV10-3, the J call TRBJ2-7; TRBD1 is a possible D gene (5 bases). This CDR3 is 14 amino acids long. The germline V and J ends were trimmed by 6 bases and 2 bases, with 14 bases remaining between them. Germline V gene data show CDR1 as ENHRY and CDR2 as SYGVKD. The CDR3 bases are TGTGCCATCAGGGGAATAGACAGCGCCTACGAGCAGTACTTC. This translates into CAIRGIDSAYEQYF.

V is TRBV7-8 and J is TRBJ2-7; D may be TRBD1 (6 bases). Per the germline V gene, CDR1 is SGHVS and CDR2 is FQNEAQ. CDR3 size: 14 residues. With 1 base removed from V and 4 bases from J, the gap between germline ends came to 11 bases. The CDR3 loop is CASSLGTGPYEQYF. The CDR3, as DNA: TGTGCCAGCAGCTTAGGAACAGGGCCTTACGAGCAGTACTTC.

The chain couples TRBV10-3 to TRBJ1-1; TRBD1 aligns across 7 bases. V was clipped by 0 bases and J by 0 bases; unmatched bases: 7. Germline V gene lookup returns CDR1 ENHRY and CDR2 SYGVKD. This CDR3 is built from 17 residues. CDR3 nucleotide sequence: TGTGCCATCAGTGAGTCAGAAGGGGGCAGTATGAACACTGAAGCTTTCTTT. Amino acid sequence: CAISESEGGSMNTEAFF.

The rearrangement uses TRBV18 and TRBJ2-3; 7 bases agree with TRBD1. The V gene end was trimmed by 6 bases and the J gene end by 0 bases; junction bases not matched to a gene: 9. The length of the CDR3 is 16 residues. The germline V gene encodes CDR1 KGHSH and CDR2 LQKENI. CDR3 in amino acids: CASSSDRTSSTDTQYF. The CDR3 DNA follows: TGTGCCAGCTCGTCGGACAGGACTTCTAGCACAGATACGCAGTATTTT.

This chain joins TRBV6-5 and TRBJ2-7, with TRBD1 matching over 11 bases. J gave up 7 bases and V 7 bases, and 9 bases lay outside the gene matches. CDR1 is MNHEY and CDR2 is SVGAGI in the germline V gene. The CDR3 extends over 14 amino acids. CDR3: CASKSGTGGMEQYF. The CDR3 coding sequence is TGTGCCAGCAAATCCGGGACAGGGGGGATGGAGCAGTACTTC.

The gene calls are TRBV4-1 and TRBJ2-1; 14 bases line up with TRBD2. The CDR3 length is 16 residues. Germline V gives CDR1 MGHRA, CDR2 YSYEKL. After removal of 3 bases from V and 9 bases from J, the junction contained 7 bases not matched to a gene. The CDR3 here is CASSQTSGGAGSEQFF. The DNA of the CDR3 is TGCGCCAGCAGCCAGACTAGCGGGGGGGCCGGTAGTGAGCAGTTCTTC.

This chain links TRBV4-1 with TRBJ1-1; D might be TRBD1 (5 bases). CDR3 length equals 16 residues. V was clipped by 3 bases and J by 0 bases, with 14 bases between them. The germline gives CDR1 MGHRA, CDR2 YSYEKL. The CDR3 protein is CASSHPKLQVNTEAFF. Written as DNA, the CDR3 is TGCGCCAGCAGCCATCCGAAGTTACAGGTGAACACTGAAGCTTTCTTT.

The chain uses TRBV9 and TRBJ2-3; 10 positions match TRBD2. Trimming took 8 bases from V and 3 from J; bases not matched to a gene: 24. Germline V gene sequence: CDR1 SGDLS, CDR2 YYNGEE. The CDR3 is 20 residues long. CDR3 protein: CARDGRRSSGRGGLTDTQYF. CDR3 nucleotide sequence: TGTGCCAGAGACGGGCGGAGATCTAGCGGGAGAGGTGGGTTGACAGATACGCAGTATTTT.

The CDR3 reads CAWSVYPHSYEQYF. The DNA of the CDR3 is TGTGCCTGGAGTGTCTATCCTCACTCTTACGAGCAGTACTTC. V and J are TRBV30 and TRBJ2-7; the D is unclear. Germline V gene data show CDR1 as GTSNPN and CDR2 as SVGIG (reference sequence). This CDR3 region has 14 residues. Trimming stripped 0 bases from V and 4 bases from J, with 13 bases between.

The V call is TRBV10-3, the J call TRBJ2-7; maybe TRBD2 (6 bases). The V end lost 6 bases, the J end lost 6 bases, and 18 bases lay between the germline ends. This CDR3 spans 14 amino acids. Germline V gene lookup returns CDR1 ENHRY and CDR2 SYGVKD. CDR3 residues: CAISQLATNGEQYF. The CDR3, as DNA: TGTGCCATCAGCCAACTAGCCACCAACGGCGAGCAGTACTTC.

This clone has a single count. The V gene is TRBV11-2, the J gene TRBJ1-4; 8 bases agree with TRBD1. Germline V CDR1 and CDR2: SGHAT, FQNNGV. Germline trimming cut 5 bases from V and 7 bases from J; bases unmatched to any gene: 9. The CDR3 spans 15 residues. The CDR3 is CASSRDGQGGEKLFF. CDR3 coding DNA: TGTGCCAGCAGCCGGGACGGACAGGGTGGTGAAAAACTGTTTTTT.

The chain uses TRBV27 and TRBJ2-7; no reliable D call. The CDR3 extends over 13 amino acids. V lost 2 bases and J 1 base, leaving 6 bases between the germline ends. Looked up from germline, CDR1 is MNHEY and CDR2 is SMNVEV (reference sequence). CDR3 DNA: TGTGCCAGCAGTTTAGGAGAATCCTACGAGCAGTACTTC. It codes for CASSLGESYEQYF.

This rearrangement joins TRBV13 to TRBJ2-2; D perhaps matches TRBD1 (6 bases). V was clipped by 1 base and J by 6 bases, with 12 bases between them. Germline CDR1 PRHDT, CDR2 FYEKMQ (reference sequence). This CDR3 has 15 residues. CDR3: CASSLVGTSPGELFF. The CDR3 DNA sequence: TGTGCCAGCAGCTTAGTTGGGACATCACCCGGGGAGCTGTTTTTT.